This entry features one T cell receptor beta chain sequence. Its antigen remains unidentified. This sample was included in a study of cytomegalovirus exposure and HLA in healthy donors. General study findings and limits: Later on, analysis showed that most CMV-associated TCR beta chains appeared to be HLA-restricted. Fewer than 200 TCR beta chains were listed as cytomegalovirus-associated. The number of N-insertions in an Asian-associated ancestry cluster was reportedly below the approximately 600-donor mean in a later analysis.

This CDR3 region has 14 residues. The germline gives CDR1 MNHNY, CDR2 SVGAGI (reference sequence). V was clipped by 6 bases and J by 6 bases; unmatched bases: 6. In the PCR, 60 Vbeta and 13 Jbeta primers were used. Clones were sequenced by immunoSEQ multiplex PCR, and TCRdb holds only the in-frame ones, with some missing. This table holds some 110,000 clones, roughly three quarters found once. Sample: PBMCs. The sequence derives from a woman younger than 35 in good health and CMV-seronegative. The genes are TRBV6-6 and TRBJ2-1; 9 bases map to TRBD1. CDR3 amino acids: CASSWDRARNEQFF. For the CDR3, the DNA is TGTGCCAGCAGCTGGGACAGGGCTCGCAATGAGCAGTTCTTC.